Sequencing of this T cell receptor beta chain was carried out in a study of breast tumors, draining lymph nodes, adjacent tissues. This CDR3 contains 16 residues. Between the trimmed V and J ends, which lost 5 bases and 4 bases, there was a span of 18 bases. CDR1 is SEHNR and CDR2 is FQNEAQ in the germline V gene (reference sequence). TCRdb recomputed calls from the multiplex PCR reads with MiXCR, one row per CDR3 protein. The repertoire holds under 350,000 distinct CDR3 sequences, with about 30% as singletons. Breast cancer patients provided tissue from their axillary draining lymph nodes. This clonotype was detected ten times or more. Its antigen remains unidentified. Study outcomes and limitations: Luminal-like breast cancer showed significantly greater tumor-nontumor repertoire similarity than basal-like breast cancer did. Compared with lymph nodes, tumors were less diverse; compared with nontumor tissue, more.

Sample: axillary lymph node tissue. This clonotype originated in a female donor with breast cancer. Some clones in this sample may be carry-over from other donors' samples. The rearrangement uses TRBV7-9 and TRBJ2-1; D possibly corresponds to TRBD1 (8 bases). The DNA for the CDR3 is TGTGCCAGCAGCCCGTTAGACAGGGGAGGGTACAATGAGCAGTTCTTC. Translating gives CASSPLDRGGYNEQFF.